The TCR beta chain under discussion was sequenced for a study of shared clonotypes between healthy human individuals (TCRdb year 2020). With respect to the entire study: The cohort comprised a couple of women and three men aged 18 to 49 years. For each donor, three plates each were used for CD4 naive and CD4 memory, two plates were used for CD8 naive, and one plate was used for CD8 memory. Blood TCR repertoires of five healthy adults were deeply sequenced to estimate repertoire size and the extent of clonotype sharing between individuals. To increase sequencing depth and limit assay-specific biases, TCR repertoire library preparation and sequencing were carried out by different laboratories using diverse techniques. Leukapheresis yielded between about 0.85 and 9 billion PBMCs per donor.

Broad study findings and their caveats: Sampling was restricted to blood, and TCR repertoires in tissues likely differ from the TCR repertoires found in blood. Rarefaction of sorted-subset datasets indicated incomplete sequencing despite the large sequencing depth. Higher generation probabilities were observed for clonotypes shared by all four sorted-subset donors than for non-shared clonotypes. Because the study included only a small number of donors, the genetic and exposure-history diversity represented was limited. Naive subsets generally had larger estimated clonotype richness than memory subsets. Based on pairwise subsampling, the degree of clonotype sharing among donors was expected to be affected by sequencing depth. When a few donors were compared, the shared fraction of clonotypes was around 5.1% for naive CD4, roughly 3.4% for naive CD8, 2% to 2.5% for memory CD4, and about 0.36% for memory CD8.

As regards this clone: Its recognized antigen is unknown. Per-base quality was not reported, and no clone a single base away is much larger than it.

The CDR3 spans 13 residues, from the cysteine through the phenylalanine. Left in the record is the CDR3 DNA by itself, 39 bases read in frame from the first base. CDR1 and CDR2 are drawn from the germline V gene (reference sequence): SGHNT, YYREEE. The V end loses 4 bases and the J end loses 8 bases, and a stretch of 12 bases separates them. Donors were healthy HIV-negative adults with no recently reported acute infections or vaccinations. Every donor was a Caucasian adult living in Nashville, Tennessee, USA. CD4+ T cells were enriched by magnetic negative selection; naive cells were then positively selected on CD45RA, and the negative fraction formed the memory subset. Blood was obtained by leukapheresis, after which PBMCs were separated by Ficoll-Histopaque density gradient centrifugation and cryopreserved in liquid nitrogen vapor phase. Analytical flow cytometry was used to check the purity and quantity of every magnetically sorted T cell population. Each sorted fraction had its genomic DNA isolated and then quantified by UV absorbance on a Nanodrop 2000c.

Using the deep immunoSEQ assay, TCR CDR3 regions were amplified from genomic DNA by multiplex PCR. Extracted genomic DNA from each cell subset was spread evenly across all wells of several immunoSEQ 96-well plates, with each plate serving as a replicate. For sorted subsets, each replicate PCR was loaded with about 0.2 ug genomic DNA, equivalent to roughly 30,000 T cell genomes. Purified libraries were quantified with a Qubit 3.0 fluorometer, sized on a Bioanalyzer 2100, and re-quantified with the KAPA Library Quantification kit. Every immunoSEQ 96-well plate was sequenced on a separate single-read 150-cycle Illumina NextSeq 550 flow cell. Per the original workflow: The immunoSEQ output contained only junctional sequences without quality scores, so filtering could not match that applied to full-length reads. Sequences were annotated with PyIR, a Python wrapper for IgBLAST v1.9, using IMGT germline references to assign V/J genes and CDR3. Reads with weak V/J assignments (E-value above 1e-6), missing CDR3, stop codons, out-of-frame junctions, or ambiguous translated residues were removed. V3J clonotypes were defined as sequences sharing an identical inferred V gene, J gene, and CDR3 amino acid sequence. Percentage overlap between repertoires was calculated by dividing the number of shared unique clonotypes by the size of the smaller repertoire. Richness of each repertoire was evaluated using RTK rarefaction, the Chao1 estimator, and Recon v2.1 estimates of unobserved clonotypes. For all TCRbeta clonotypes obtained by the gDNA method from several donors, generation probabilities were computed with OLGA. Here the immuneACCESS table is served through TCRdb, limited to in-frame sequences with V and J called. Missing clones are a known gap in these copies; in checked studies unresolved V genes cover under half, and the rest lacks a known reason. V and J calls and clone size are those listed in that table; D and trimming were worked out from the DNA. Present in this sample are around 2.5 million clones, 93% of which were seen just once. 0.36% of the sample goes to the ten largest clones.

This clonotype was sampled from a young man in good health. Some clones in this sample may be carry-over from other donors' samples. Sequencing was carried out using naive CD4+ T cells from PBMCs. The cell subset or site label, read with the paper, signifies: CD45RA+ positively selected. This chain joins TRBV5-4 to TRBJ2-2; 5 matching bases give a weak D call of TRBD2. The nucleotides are TGTGCCAGCAGCCGGACTCAGTGGGGGGAGCTGTTTTTT. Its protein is CASSRTQWGELFF.